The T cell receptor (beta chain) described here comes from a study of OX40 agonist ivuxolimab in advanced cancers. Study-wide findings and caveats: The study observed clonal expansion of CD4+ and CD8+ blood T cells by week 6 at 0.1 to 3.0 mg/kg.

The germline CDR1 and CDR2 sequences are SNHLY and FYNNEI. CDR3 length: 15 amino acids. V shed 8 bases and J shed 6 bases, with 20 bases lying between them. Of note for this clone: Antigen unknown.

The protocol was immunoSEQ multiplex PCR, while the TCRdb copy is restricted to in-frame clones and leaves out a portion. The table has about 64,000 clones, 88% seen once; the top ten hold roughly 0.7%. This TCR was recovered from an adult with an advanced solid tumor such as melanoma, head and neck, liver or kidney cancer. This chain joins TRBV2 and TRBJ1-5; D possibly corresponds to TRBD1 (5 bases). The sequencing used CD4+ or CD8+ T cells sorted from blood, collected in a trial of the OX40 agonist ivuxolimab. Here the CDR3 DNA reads TGTGCCAGCGCCCCGGAGTCGGCAGGGACTCAGCCCCAGCATTTT. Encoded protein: CASAPESAGTQPQHF.